The 6 T cell receptor beta chains below were found in one sample sequenced in a study of cytotoxic CD8 clonotypes in ibrutinib-treated CLL. Generated by immunoSEQ multiplex PCR, the TCRdb table keeps only in-frame clones and is missing some. The sample has 150,000 to 200,000 clones, around 72% seen once. The sequenced sample was PBMCs, obtained after 24 months of ibrutinib treatment. The origin of the receptors is a human donor with chronic lymphocytic leukemia.

The chain carries TRBV2 and TRBJ2-6; D uncertain. Germline V gene sequence: CDR1 SNHLY, CDR2 FYNNEI. V was clipped by 7 bases and J by 3 bases, with 10 bases between them. The CDR3 has 14 residues. CDR3: CASTVRSGANVLTF. CDR3 coding DNA: TGTGCCAGCACGGTTAGAAGTGGGGCCAACGTCCTGACTTTC.

The V call is TRBV6-9, the J call TRBJ2-7; 9 bases fit TRBD2. This CDR3 contains 15 residues. The germline V gene encodes CDR1 MNHGY and CDR2 SVAAGI. V trimming: 3 bases; J trimming: 7 bases; junction bases outside the gene matches: 10. The CDR3 DNA reads TGTGCCAGCAGTTACCTGGCGGGAGGGCCGAATGAGCAGTACTTC. Translated: CASSYLAGGPNEQYF.

The chain has TRBV12-5 and TRBJ2-1; D possibly corresponds to TRBD2 (6 bases). The germline V gene encodes CDR1 LGHNT and CDR2 FRNRAP. This CDR3 has 14 residues. V lost 3 bases and J lost 4, with 10 bases in between. CDR3 coding DNA: TGTGCTAGTGGTTTTCCGGAGGGGTACAATGAGCAGTTCTTC. Translation: CASGFPEGYNEQFF.

CDR3 sequence reads: CASSPHRDYEQYF. The CDR3 coding sequence is TGTGCCAGCAGCCCCCACAGGGACTACGAGCAGTACTTC. This chain connects TRBV7-2 to TRBJ2-7; a weak D match, TRBD1 (6 bases). The CDR3 is 13 residues long. V lost 5 bases and J lost 3, with 11 bases in between. Germline V gene data show CDR1 as SGHTA and CDR2 as FQGNSA. Full variable domain (rest looked up from reference TRBV7-2 and TRBJ2-7): GAGVSQSPSNKVTEKGKDVELRCDPISGHTALYWYRQSLGQGLEFLIYFQGNSAPDKSGLPSDRFSAERTGGSVSTLTIQRTQQEDSAVYLCASSPHRDYEQYFGPGTRLTVT.

This clone has only a few counts. J is TRBJ1-4 and V is TRBV7-6, with 7 bases aligning to TRBD1. The germline gives CDR1 SGHVS, CDR2 FNYEAQ. The CDR3 totals 17 residues. V trimming: 0 bases; J trimming: 2 bases; junction bases outside the gene matches: 6. CDR3 sequence (DNA): TGTGCCAGCAGCTTAGCTTTAGGGGGCACGACTAATGAAAAACTGTTTTTT. The encoded protein is CASSLALGGTTNEKLFF.

The V call is TRBV6-6, the J call TRBJ2-7, with a weak D call TRBD2 (5 bases). CDR3 length equals 12 residues. Per the germline V gene, CDR1 is MNHNY and CDR2 is SVGAGI (reference sequence). Trimming took off 5 bases at V and 7 bases at J, with 12 bases between the two ends. CDR3 sequence reads: CASSPRGGEQYF. The CDR3 bases are TGTGCCAGCAGTCCCCGGGGTGGGGAGCAGTACTTC.